This entry lists 10 T cell receptor beta chains sequenced from one sample in a study of T cell clonality in common variable immunodeficiency. Here immunoSEQ multiplex PCR was the method, and the copy in TCRdb shows in-frame clones only, minus some. The sample includes around 30,000 clones, none of them occurring once. The material sequenced was peripheral blood mononuclear cells. These receptors all stem from a person aged 18-70 years in good health.

Many counts were recorded for this clone. The read falls 3 residues short of the CDR3 end, and the missing part is taken from the germline J gene. The J gene is TRBJ2-1, the V gene TRBV20-1, with D perhaps matching TRBD2 (6 bases). Germline values: CDR1 DFQATT, CDR2 SNEGSKA (reference sequence). Trimming left V 2 bases short and J 5 bases short, with 19 bases between. The CDR3 contains 16 residues. CDR3 bases read: TGCAGTGCTAGATCAAAACCCGGGACTTTTAACAATGAG. Its protein product is CSARSKPGTFNNE. The full CDR3 reads CSARSKPGTFNNEQFF.

This clone was recorded many times. The observed sequence ends 3 residues before the CDR3 terminus, with the missing tail filled in from the germline J gene. The V call is TRBV4-1, the J call TRBJ2-6; the D is unclear. This CDR3 region has 18 residues. V gave up 0 bases and J gave up 2 bases, with 14 bases separating them. From germline, CDR1 is MGHRA and CDR2 YSYEKL. CDR3 bases read: TGCGCCAGCAGCCAAGATTTCGAGCTAACCGCTGGGGCCAACGTC. Protein sequence: CASSQDFELTAGANV. The complete CDR3 reads CASSQDFELTAGANVLTF.

This clone was detected ten times or more. Read coverage stops 3 residues before the CDR3 terminus; the germline J gene supplies the remainder. This sequence joins TRBV20-1 and TRBJ2-5, with D perhaps TRBD2 (6 bases). V lost 3 bases and J 5 bases, leaving 13 bases between the germline ends. CDR3 length: 13 residues. Germline V gives CDR1 DFQATT, CDR2 SNEGSKA (reference sequence). The CDR3 bases that were read are TGCAGTGCTAGGAGCGCGGGGCAGGAGACC. Its protein is CSARSAGQET. The CDR3, in full, reads CSARSAGQETQYF.

This clone was recorded many times. The read is 3 residues too short to cover the CDR3 end, so that end is filled in from the germline J gene. The rearrangement links TRBV6-2 or TRBV6-3 to TRBJ1-1, with 8 positions matching TRBD1. CDR3 size: 14 residues. Germline CDR1 reads MNHEY; CDR2 reads SVGEGT. The V segment lost 6 bases and the J segment 5 bases; nucleotides outside the gene matches: 8. The CDR3 region is CASSPRDRRTEAFF. The DNA read from the CDR3 is TGTGCCAGCAGCCCCCGGGACAGGCGAACTGAA.

Ten or more counts support this clone. The CDR3 loop is CASSVGGRSYEQYF. The DNA read from the CDR3 is TGTGCCAGCAGCGTAGGCGGGAGGTCCTACGAG. V and J are TRBV9 and TRBJ2-7; 8 nucleotides match TRBD2. The sequence runs out 3 residues before the end of the CDR3; the remainder is reconstructed from the germline J gene. The CDR3 contains 14 residues. V shed 0 bases and J 1 base; nucleotides not matched to a gene: 0. The germline V gene encodes CDR1 SGDLS and CDR2 YYNGEE.

This clone was seen at least ten times. The DNA ends 3 residues before the CDR3 does, and the rest of the CDR3 is filled in from the germline J gene. The chain employs TRBV7-2 and TRBJ1-2; D remains ambiguous. Germline-derived CDR1 and CDR2 are SGHTA and FQGNSA. The CDR3 is made up of 12 amino acids. This chain's CDR3 is CASSLQDFGYTF. The sequenced part of the CDR3 DNA is TGTGCCAGCAGCTTACAAGACTTCGGC. Looking up the rest from reference TRBV7-2 and TRBJ1-2 gives the full variable domain: GAGVSQSPSNKVTEKGKDVELRCDPISGHTALYWYRQSLGQGLEFLIYFQGNSAPDKSGLPSDRFSAERTGGSVSTLTIQRTQQEDSAVYLCASSLQDFGYTFGSGTRLTVV.

This clone came up many times. The read falls 3 residues short of the CDR3 end, and the missing part is taken from the germline J gene. The chain employs TRBV20-1 and TRBJ1-2; no clear D. Trimming took off 2 bases at V and 1 base at J, with 5 bases between the two ends. The CDR3 length is 12 residues. Germline V gene sequence: CDR1 DFQATT, CDR2 SNEGSKA (reference sequence). CDR3 DNA (partial): TGCAGTGCTAGACCTAATAACTATGGC. This translates into CSARPNNYG. The full CDR3 protein reads CSARPNNYGYTF.

This clone was counted at least ten times. Read data end 3 residues before the CDR3 end; the end is taken from the germline J gene. The chain has TRBV5-1 and TRBJ2-1; 11 nucleotides agree with TRBD2. CDR1 is SGHRS and CDR2 is YFSETQ in the germline V gene. V shed 4 bases and J 5 bases; nucleotides not matched to a gene: 5. This CDR3 region has 15 residues. The CDR3 spells CASSLGTSGHNEQFF. CDR3 DNA, as far as it was read: TGCGCCAGCAGCCTGGGGACTAGCGGACACAATGAG.

This clone was seen repeatedly, ten times or more. The CDR3 end is not reached by the read, which stops 3 residues before it; the germline J gene fills it in. This sequence joins TRBV19 and TRBJ1-2, with D tentatively TRBD1 (5 bases). Germline V CDR1 and CDR2: LNHDA, SQIVND (reference sequence). V lost 2 bases, J lost 2 bases, and 9 bases lay in between. The CDR3 is 14 residues long. The CDR3: CASSIITGNYGYTF. The CDR3 DNA, read in part, is TGTGCCAGTAGTATAATAACAGGAAACTATGGC.

This clone is deemed medium-sized (0.01 to 0.1%). The read terminates 3 residues before the CDR3 end, so the remaining end is supplied by the germline J gene. V gene TRBV5-1 combines with J gene TRBJ1-5, with 7 bases aligning to TRBD1. Germline V gene sequence: CDR1 SGHRS, CDR2 YFSETQ. The CDR3 has 15 residues. Trimming took 0 bases from V and 5 from J; bases not matched to a gene: 5. The sequenced part of the CDR3 DNA is TGCGCCAGCAGCTTGGGAGGGGGCGGGGATCAGCCC. Translating it yields CASSLGGGGDQP. The whole CDR3 region reads CASSLGGGGDQPQHF.